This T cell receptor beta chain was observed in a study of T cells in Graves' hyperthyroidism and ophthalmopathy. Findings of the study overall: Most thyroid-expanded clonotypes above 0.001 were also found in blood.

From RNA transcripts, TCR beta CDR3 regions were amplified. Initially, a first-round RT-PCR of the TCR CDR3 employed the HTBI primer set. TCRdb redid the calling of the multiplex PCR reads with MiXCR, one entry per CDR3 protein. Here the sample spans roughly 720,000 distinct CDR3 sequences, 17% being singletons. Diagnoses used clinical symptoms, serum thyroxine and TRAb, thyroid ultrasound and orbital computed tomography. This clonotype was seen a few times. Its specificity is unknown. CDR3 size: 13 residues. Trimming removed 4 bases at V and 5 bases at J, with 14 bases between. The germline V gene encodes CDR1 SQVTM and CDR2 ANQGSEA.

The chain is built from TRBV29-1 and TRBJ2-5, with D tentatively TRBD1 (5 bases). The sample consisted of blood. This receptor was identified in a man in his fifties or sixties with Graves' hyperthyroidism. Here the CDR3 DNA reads TGCAGCGTTGTTTTCCAGGGAAGGGAGACCCAGTACTTC. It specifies CSVVFQGRETQYF.